This T cell receptor beta chain appears in the sequencing data of a study of blood T cell repertoires in COVID-19. Study-level information: COVID-19 samples collected from the United States, Italy and Spain covered acute and convalescent phases. From T cells, B-cell-depleted T cells, or PBMCs came the material, which was cDNA or gDNA.

Trimming took 2 bases from V and 7 from J, leaving 11 bases between them. The germline gives CDR1 MRHNA, CDR2 SNTAGT. CDR3 length: 13 residues. In the study's own analysis: Cell counts per sample came from amplifying reference gene primers. Assay used: immunoSEQ multiplex PCR; TCRdb lists only in-frame clones, some missing. V and J calls and clone size are as listed in that table; D and trimming were resolved from the DNA. This table has under 200,000 clones, approximately 83% appearing once. The sequencing input was peripheral blood. The sequence came from a human donor in a cohort sampled during active COVID-19. This sequence joins TRBV6-4 and TRBJ1-1; no reliable D call. As DNA, the CDR3 is TGTGCCAGCAGTGACACATTTCTAGGTGAAGCTTTCTTT. It is translated as CASSDTFLGEAFF.